This TCR beta chain was recorded in a study of cytotoxic CD8 clonotypes in ibrutinib-treated CLL. The trim removed 8 bases at V and 2 bases at J, leaving 9 bases unmatched. CDR1 is MNHEY and CDR2 is SMNVEV in the germline V gene (reference sequence). This CDR3 comprises 16 residues. TCRdb keeps only in-frame clones here, not all; method: immunoSEQ multiplex PCR. The table records roughly 330,000 clones, over 55% of them present only once. The chain has TRBV27 and TRBJ2-5, with 12 bases matching TRBD2. The TCR originated in a human donor with chronic lymphocytic leukemia. The sample was PBMCs, taken after 36 months of ibrutinib treatment. DNA for the CDR3: TGTGCCAGCGGCCGACTAGCGGGAGCCCTTCAAGAGACCCAGTACTTC. It translates to CASGRLAGALQETQYF.